This passage covers 26 T cell receptor beta chains from one sample sequenced in a study of blood T cell repertoires in COVID-19. Sequencing used immunoSEQ multiplex PCR; TCRdb keeps in-frame clones, though not all of them. The repertoire includes around 58,000 clones, 88% of them detected once, and roughly a tenth sits in the top ten. Material: PBMCs or T cells enriched from blood (not recorded which). The source is a woman between 40 and 50 years old who had recovered from COVID-19.

CDR3 DNA: TGTGCCAGCAGTCTTAACACAGATACGCAGTATTTT. This gives the protein CASSLNTDTQYF. The chain joins TRBV12-3 or TRBV12-4 to TRBJ2-3; no clear D. The CDR3 runs 12 residues. Trimming pared 5 bases from V and 2 bases from J, leaving 5 bases between.

This clone was observed once. Distinct nucleotide sequences in the sample also encode this CDR3. J is TRBJ2-1 and V is TRBV13; possible D gene TRBD1, 6 bases. This CDR3 region has 15 residues. CDR1 PRHDT and CDR2 FYEKMQ come from the germline V gene (reference sequence). V dropped 3 bases and J dropped 6 bases, with 15 bases sitting between them. CDR3 in DNA: TGTGCCAGCAGCTTCGAGACAGGAAAAATCAATGAGCAGTTCTTC. It is translated as CASSFETGKINEQFF. The full variable domain, its missing parts supplied by reference TRBV13 and TRBJ2-1, is AAGVIQSPRHLIKEKRETATLKCYPIPRHDTVYWYQQGPGQDPQFLISFYEKMQSDKGSIPDRFSAQQFSDYHSELNMSSLELGDSALYFCASSFETGKINEQFFGPGTRLTVL.

The V call is TRBV27, the J call TRBJ1-5; D might be TRBD1 (5 bases). CDR3 length: 15 amino acids. Trimming pared 3 bases from V and 0 bases from J, leaving 9 bases between. Germline CDR1 reads MNHEY; CDR2 reads SMNVEV (reference sequence). CDR3 sequence reads: CASSFTGYSNQPQHF. The DNA for the CDR3 is TGTGCCAGCAGTTTTACAGGCTATAGCAATCAGCCCCAGCATTTT.

The genes are TRBV5-1 and TRBJ2-3; 13 positions agree with TRBD2. With 0 bases clipped from V and 6 bases from J, the junction kept 4 bases outside the gene matches. Germline V gives CDR1 SGHRS, CDR2 YFSETQ. CDR3 length equals 16 residues. CDR3 bases: TGCGCCAGCAGCTTGGAACTAGCGGGGGGGCTGGATACGCAGTATTTT. Encoded protein: CASSLELAGGLDTQYF.

This rearrangement joins TRBV24-1 to TRBJ2-4, with 8 bases matching TRBD1. The CDR3 runs 13 residues. Germline CDR1 is KGHDR and CDR2 is SFDVKD. V gave up 3 bases and J gave up 7 bases; unmatched junction bases: 1. CDR3 in DNA: TGTGCCACCAGTGATACAGGGGGGAACATTCAGTACTTC. It is translated as CATSDTGGNIQYF.

The CDR3 region is CASSLLAGGPSTDTQYF. DNA of the CDR3: TGTGCCAGTAGTCTACTAGCGGGGGGGCCTAGCACAGATACGCAGTATTTT. V is TRBV19 and J is TRBJ2-3; 13 bases match TRBD2. This CDR3 comprises 17 residues. CDR1 is LNHDA, CDR2 SQIVND, per germline (reference sequence). Trimming cost V 5 bases and J 0 bases; bases outside gene matches: 5.

The chain carries TRBV12-5 and TRBJ2-3, with TRBD2 as a possible D gene (5 bases). Trimming stripped 7 bases from V and 5 bases from J, with 16 bases between. CDR1 LGHNT and CDR2 FRNRAP come from the germline V gene. The CDR3 consists of 14 residues. The CDR3: CASAELDQLDTQYF. CDR3 DNA: TGTGCTAGTGCCGAACTAGATCAATTAGATACGCAGTATTTT.

V is TRBV12-5 and J is TRBJ1-1; the D gene is possibly TRBD1 (5 bases). The CDR3 contains 13 residues. The V and J ends lost 2 bases and 7 bases respectively, with 11 bases between them. Germline values: CDR1 LGHNT, CDR2 FRNRAP. CDR3 bases: TGTGCTAGTGGTTTGAGGCAGGGAAATGAAGCTTTCTTT. It translates to CASGLRQGNEAFF.

The chain joins TRBV7-8 to TRBJ2-2; possibly TRBD1 for D (6 bases). CDR1 and CDR2 (germline): SGHVS, FQNEAQ. The CDR3 spans 15 residues. V was pared by 2 bases and J by 3 bases, with 10 bases between. CDR3 loop: CASSLRNRDTGELFF. The CDR3 DNA sequence: TGTGCCAGCAGCTTAAGAAACAGGGACACCGGGGAGCTGTTTTTT.

V and J are TRBV6-5 and TRBJ1-3; a possible D gene is TRBD1 (6 bases). Trimming left V 2 bases short and J 2 bases short, with 10 bases between. The CDR3 is 15 residues long. Germline V gene data show CDR1 as MNHEY and CDR2 as SVGAGI. CDR3 loop: CASSYEGGTGNTIYF. The CDR3 nucleotides read TGTGCCAGCAGTTACGAGGGGGGGACTGGAAACACCATATATTTT.

The gene calls are TRBV14 and TRBJ2-1; 8 bases map to TRBD2. Per the germline V gene, CDR1 is SGHDN and CDR2 is FVKESK. The ends lost 4 bases at V and 9 bases at J; junction bases unmatched: 5. The CDR3 has 13 residues. The CDR3 coding sequence is TGTGCCAGCAGCCCCTTCCGGGAGGGTGAGCAGTTCTTC. Protein sequence: CASSPFREGEQFF. Full variable domain (outside the CDR3, taken from reference TRBV14 and TRBJ2-1): EAGVTQFPSHSVIEKGQTVTLRCDPISGHDNLYWYRRVMGKEIKFLLHFVKESKQDESGMPNNRFLAERTGGTYSTLKVQPAELEDSGVYFCASSPFREGEQFFGPGTRLTVL.

The chain combines TRBV5-5 with TRBJ1-1; possibly TRBD1 for D (6 bases). Germline loops: CDR1 SGHKS, CDR2 YYEKEE (reference sequence). CDR3 length equals 13 residues. Trimming took off 4 bases at V and 1 base at J, with 8 bases between the two ends. CDR3 in amino acids: CASSPTGNTEAFF. Written as DNA, the CDR3 is TGTGCCAGCAGCCCGACAGGGAACACTGAAGCTTTCTTT. Looking up the rest from reference TRBV5-5 and TRBJ1-1 gives the full variable domain: DAGVTQSPTHLIKTRGQQVTLRCSPISGHKSVSWYQQVLGQGPQFIFQYYEKEERGRGNFPDRFSARQFPNYSSELNVNALLLGDSALYLCASSPTGNTEAFFGQGTRLTVV.

The CDR3 coding sequence is TGTGCTAGTGGTTTGAAAAGCCACGAGCAGTACTTC. Translated, it gives CASGLKSHEQYF. The V gene is TRBV12-5, the J gene TRBJ2-7, with D uncertain. Trimming shortened V by 2 bases and J by 5 bases, and 7 bases separated the two germline ends. The V gene's germline CDR1 is LGHNT and CDR2 FRNRAP. This CDR3 is built from 12 residues.

This clone has more than one count but fewer than ten. The V gene is TRBV21-1, the J gene TRBJ1-2; the table names TRBD1, a call not compared with the DNA. TRBV21-1 is marked as a pseudogene. The CDR3 covers 19 residues. Here the CDR3 reads CASSSQRGGTEKNYYGYTF. The DNA of the CDR3 is TGTGCCAGCAGCTCTCAAAGGGGCGGGACAGAGAAAAACTACTATGGCTACACCTTC.

This chain links TRBV12-3 or TRBV12-4 with TRBJ2-1; D is possibly TRBD1 (6 bases). The V end lost 9 bases, the J end lost 4 bases, and 7 bases lay between the germline ends. This CDR3 has 11 residues. The CDR3: CASGQYNEQFF. CDR3 DNA: TGTGCCAGTGGACAGTACAATGAGCAGTTCTTC.

The rearrangement joins TRBV5-4 to TRBJ2-2, with 15 bases lining up with TRBD2. V was pared by 4 bases and J by 4 bases, with 2 bases of the junction left unmatched. There are 16 residues in the CDR3. CDR1 and CDR2 (germline): SGHNT, YYREEE (reference sequence). The CDR3 coding sequence is TGTGCCAGCAGCATGGGACTAGCGGGGGGCACCGGGGAGCTGTTTTTT. Protein product: CASSMGLAGGTGELFF.

The genes are TRBV5-1 and TRBJ2-7; 11 bases line up with TRBD2. The CDR3 is 14 amino acids. The V and J ends lost 7 bases and 6 bases, in that order; junction bases with no gene match: 9. Germline CDR1 is SGHRS and CDR2 is YFSETQ. CDR3 DNA sequence: TGCGCCAGCGGACGTAGCGGGGGGGCCCTCGAGCAGTACTTC. Translation: CASGRSGGALEQYF. Full variable domain (missing parts from reference TRBV5-1 and TRBJ2-7): KAGVTQTPRYLIKTRGQQVTLSCSPISGHRSVSWYQQTPGQGLQFLFEYFSETQRNKGNFPGRFSGRQFSNSRSEMNVSTLELGDSALYLCASGRSGGALEQYFGPGTRLTVT.

This sequence joins TRBV2 and TRBJ1-2, with D tentatively TRBD1 (5 bases). Germline CDR1 reads SNHLY; CDR2 reads FYNNEI. This CDR3 is built from 13 residues. Trimming cost V 5 bases and J 4 bases, with 11 bases left between them. CDR3 bases: TGTGCCAGCAGTCCGGACATCACCTATGGCTACACCTTC. This encodes CASSPDITYGYTF.

This chain links TRBV7-7 with TRBJ2-1, with 10 bases matching TRBD2. Germline loops: CDR1 SSHAT, CDR2 FNYEAQ (reference sequence). V lost 1 base, J lost 5 bases, and 2 bases stayed unmatched. CDR3 length equals 15 residues. CDR3 in amino acids: CASSLGTSGNNEQFF. Written as DNA, the CDR3 is TGTGCCAGCAGCTTAGGGACTAGCGGAAACAATGAGCAGTTCTTC.

This sequence joins TRBV5-5 and TRBJ1-1; tentatively, D is TRBD1 (5 bases). This CDR3 spans 12 amino acids. Germline V gives CDR1 SGHKS, CDR2 YYEKEE (reference sequence). The V end was cut by 0 bases, the J end by 6 bases, with 6 bases between. As DNA, the CDR3 is TGTGCCAGCAGCTTGGGACAGCCTGAAGCTTTCTTT. Protein sequence: CASSLGQPEAFF. Complete variable domain (other parts from reference TRBV5-5 and TRBJ1-1): DAGVTQSPTHLIKTRGQQVTLRCSPISGHKSVSWYQQVLGQGPQFIFQYYEKEERGRGNFPDRFSARQFPNYSSELNVNALLLGDSALYLCASSLGQPEAFFGQGTRLTVV.

V usage is TRBV6-5 and J usage is TRBJ2-7; no reliable D call. Germline values: CDR1 MNHEY, CDR2 SVGAGI. There are 11 residues in the CDR3. Trimming shortened V by 7 bases and J by 4 bases, and 8 bases separated the two germline ends. CDR3 in amino acids: CASTAGYEQYF. The CDR3 nucleotides are TGTGCCAGCACCGCAGGTTACGAGCAGTACTTC.

This chain connects TRBV29-1 to TRBJ2-5, with D possibly matching TRBD1 (6 bases). The CDR3 has 12 residues. Germline CDR1 SQVTM, CDR2 ANQGSEA. The ends were cut back, 4 bases at V and 5 bases at J, with 11 bases in the middle. The CDR3 region has the DNA TGCAGCGTTGGAACAGGGCCGGAGACCCAGTACTTC. It yields the protein CSVGTGPETQYF.

This chain uses TRBV4-1 with TRBJ2-1; 9 bases are a match to TRBD1. V dropped 2 bases and J dropped 7; count of bases not matched to a gene: 6. CDR3 length: 15 residues. CDR1 MGHRA and CDR2 YSYEKL come from the germline V gene. This CDR3 is CASSQSGTGWNEQFF. The CDR3 DNA sequence: TGCGCCAGCAGCCAATCCGGGACAGGGTGGAATGAGCAGTTCTTC.

V and J are TRBV3-1 (or the pseudogene TRBV3-2) and TRBJ2-7; 14 bases agree with TRBD2. Trimming took 4 bases from V and 1 from J; bases not matched to a gene: 12. The CDR3 is 19 amino acids. The V gene's germline CDR1 is LGHDT and CDR2 YNNKEL (reference sequence). The CDR3 DNA follows: TGTGCCAGCAGCCCGACCGGACTAGCGGGGGGCCGCCTGTCCTACGAGCAGTACTTC. Its protein product is CASSPTGLAGGRLSYEQYF.

The chain links TRBV11-2 to TRBJ1-1, with a tentative D call TRBD1 (5 bases). The germline V and J ends were trimmed by 5 bases and 1 base, with 17 bases remaining between them. The CDR3 is made up of 16 amino acids. In germline, CDR1 is SGHAT, CDR2 FQNNGV. CDR3 sequence reads: CASSPMAGFGNTEAFF. The CDR3 coding sequence is TGTGCCAGCAGCCCTATGGCAGGGTTTGGGAACACTGAAGCTTTCTTT.

This clone was picked up a small number of times. This chain links TRBV3-1 (or the pseudogene TRBV3-2) with TRBJ1-1, with D possibly TRBD1 on 6 matching bases. The CDR3 extends over 15 amino acids. Germline lookup yields CDR1 LGHDT and CDR2 YNNKEL (reference sequence). The germline V and J ends were trimmed by 4 bases and 1 base, with 13 bases remaining between them. The CDR3 loop reads CASSPSWGQNTEAFF. DNA for the CDR3: TGTGCCAGCAGCCCCTCTTGGGGACAGAACACTGAAGCTTTCTTT.